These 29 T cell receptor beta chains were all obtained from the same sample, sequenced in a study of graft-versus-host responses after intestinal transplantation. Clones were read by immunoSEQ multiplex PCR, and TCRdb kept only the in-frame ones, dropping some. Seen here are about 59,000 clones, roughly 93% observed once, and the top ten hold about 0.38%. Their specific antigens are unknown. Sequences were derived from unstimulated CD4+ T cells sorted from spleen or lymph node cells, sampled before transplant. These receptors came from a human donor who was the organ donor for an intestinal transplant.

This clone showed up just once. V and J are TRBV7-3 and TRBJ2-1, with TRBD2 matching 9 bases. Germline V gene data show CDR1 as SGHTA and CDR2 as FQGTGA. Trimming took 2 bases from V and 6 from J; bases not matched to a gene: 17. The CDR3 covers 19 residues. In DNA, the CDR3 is TGTGCCAGCAGCTTATCGGGAAAGAGCGGGGGGAATCCACGCAATGAGCAGTTCTTC. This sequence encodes CASSLSGKSGGNPRNEQFF.

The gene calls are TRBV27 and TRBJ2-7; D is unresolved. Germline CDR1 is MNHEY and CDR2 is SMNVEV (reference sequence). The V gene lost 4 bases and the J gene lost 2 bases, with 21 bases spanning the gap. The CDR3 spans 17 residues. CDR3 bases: TGTGCCAGCAGTTCCTTTGGTTTGGGCCCCTTACCCTACGAGCAGTACTTC. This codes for CASSSFGLGPLPYEQYF.

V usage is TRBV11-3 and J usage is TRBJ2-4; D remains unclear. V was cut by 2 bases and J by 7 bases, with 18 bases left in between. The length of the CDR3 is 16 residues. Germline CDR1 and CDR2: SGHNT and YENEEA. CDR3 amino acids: CASSLTSFSRYNIQYF. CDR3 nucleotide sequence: TGTGCCAGCAGCTTAACGTCGTTCTCGAGGTACAACATTCAGTACTTC. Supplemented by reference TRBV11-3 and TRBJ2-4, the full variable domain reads EAGVVQSPRYKIIEKKQPVAFWCNPISGHNTLYWYLQNLGQGPELLIRYENEEAVDDSQLPKDRFSAERLKGVDSTLKIQPAELGDSAVYLCASSLTSFSRYNIQYFGAGTRLSVL.

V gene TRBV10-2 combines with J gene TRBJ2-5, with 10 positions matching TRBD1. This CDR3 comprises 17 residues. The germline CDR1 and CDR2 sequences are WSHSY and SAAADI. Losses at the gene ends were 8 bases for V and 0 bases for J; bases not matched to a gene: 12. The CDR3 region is CASVVQDRGFDQETQYF. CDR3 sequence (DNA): TGCGCCAGCGTCGTACAGGACAGGGGGTTTGACCAAGAGACCCAGTACTTC.

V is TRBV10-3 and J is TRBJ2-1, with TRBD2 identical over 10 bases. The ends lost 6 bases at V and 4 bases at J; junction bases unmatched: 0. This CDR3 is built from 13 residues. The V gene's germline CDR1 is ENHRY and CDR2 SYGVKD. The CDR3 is CAIRLAGYNEQFF. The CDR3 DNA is TGTGCCATCAGACTAGCGGGGTACAATGAGCAGTTCTTC.

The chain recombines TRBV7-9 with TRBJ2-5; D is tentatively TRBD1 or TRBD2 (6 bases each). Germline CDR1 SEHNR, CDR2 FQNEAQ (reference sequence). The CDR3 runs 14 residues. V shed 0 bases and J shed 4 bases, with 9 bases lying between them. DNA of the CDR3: TGTGCCAGCAGCTTAGCCGGGGGCGGAGAGACCCAGTACTTC. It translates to CASSLAGGGETQYF.

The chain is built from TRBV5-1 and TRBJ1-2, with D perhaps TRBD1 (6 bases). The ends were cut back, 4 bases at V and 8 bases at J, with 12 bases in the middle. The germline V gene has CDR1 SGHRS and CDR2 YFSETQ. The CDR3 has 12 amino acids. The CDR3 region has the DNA TGCGCCAGCAGCCTCGGGGGGCAAGGCTACACCTTC. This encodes CASSLGGQGYTF.

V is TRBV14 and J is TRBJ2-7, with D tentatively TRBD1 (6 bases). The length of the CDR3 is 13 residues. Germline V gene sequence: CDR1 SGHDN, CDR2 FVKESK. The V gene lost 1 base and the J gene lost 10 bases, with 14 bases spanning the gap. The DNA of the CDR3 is TGTGCCAGCAGCCAAGCGGGGACACCCGAACAGTACTTC. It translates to CASSQAGTPEQYF. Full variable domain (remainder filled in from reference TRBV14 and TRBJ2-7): EAGVTQFPSHSVIEKGQTVTLRCDPISGHDNLYWYRRVMGKEIKFLLHFVKESKQDESGMPNNRFLAERTGGTYSTLKVQPAELEDSGVYFCASSQAGTPEQYFGPGTRLTVT.

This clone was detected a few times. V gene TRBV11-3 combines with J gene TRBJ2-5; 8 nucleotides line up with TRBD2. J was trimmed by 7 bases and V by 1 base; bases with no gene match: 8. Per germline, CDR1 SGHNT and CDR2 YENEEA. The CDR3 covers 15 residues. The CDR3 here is CASSLGGTRRVTQYF. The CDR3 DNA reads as TGTGCCAGCAGCTTAGGAGGGACTAGGCGAGTGACCCAGTACTTC.

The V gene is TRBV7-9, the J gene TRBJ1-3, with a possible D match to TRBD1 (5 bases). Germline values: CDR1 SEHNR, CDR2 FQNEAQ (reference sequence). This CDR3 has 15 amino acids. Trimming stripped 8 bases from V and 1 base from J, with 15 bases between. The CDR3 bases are TGTGCCAGCGGGGCTCAGGTGGCTTCTGGAAACACCATATATTTT. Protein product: CASGAQVASGNTIYF.

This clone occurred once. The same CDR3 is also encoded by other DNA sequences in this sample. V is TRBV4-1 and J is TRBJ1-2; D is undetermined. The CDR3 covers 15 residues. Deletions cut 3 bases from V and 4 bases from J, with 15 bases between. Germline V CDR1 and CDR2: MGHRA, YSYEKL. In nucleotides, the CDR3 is TGCGCCAGCAGCCAGGGGATGGGCGCGACCTATGGCTACACCTTC. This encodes CASSQGMGATYGYTF.

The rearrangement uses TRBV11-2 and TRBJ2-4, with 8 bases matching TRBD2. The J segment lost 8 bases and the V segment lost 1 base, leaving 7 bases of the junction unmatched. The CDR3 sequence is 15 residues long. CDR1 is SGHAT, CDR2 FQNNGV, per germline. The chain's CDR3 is CASSLVKRGRDIQYF. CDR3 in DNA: TGTGCCAGCAGCTTAGTAAAGCGGGGGCGGGACATTCAGTACTTC.

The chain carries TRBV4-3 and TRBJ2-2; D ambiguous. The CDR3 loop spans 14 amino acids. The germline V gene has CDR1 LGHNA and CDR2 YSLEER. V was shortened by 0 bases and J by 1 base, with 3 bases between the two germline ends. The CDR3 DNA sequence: TGCGCCAGCAGCCAAGACATGAACACCGGGGAGCTGTTTTTT. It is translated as CASSQDMNTGELFF.

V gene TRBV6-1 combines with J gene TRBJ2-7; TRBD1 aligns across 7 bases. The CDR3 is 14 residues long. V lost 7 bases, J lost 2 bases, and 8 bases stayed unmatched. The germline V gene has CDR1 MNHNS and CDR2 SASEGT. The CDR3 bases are TGTGCCAGCAACCCGGACAGGCCTCCCTACGAGCAGTACTTC. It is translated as CASNPDRPPYEQYF.

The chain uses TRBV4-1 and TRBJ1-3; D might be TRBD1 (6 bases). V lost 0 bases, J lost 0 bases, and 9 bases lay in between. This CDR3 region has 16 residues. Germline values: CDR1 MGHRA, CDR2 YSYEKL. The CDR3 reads CASSQDRGYSGNTIYF. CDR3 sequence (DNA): TGCGCCAGCAGCCAAGACAGGGGATACTCTGGAAACACCATATATTTT.

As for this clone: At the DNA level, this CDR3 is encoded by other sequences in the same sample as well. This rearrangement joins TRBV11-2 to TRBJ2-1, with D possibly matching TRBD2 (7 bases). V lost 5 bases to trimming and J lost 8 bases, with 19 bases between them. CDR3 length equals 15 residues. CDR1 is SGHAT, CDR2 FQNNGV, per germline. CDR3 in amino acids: CASSLKGGPLDEQFF. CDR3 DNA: TGTGCCAGCAGCCTGAAGGGGGGGCCGTTGGATGAGCAGTTCTTC.

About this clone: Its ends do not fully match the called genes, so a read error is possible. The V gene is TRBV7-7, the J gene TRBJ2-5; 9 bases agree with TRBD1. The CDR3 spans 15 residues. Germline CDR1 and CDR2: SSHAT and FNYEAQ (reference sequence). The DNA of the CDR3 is TGTGCTAGCAGCGCGTCGGGACAGGGCACGGAGACCCAGTACTTC. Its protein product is CASSASGQGTETQYF. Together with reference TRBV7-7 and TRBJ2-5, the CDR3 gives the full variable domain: GAGVSQSPRYKVTKRGQDVTLRCDPISSHATLYWYQQALGQGPEFLTYFNYEAQPDKSGLPSDRFSAERPEGSISTLTIQRTEQRDSAMYRCASSASGQGTETQYFGPGTRLLVL.

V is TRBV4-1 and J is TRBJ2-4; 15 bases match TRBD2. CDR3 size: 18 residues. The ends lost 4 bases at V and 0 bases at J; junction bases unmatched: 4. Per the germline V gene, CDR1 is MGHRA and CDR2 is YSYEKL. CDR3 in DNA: TGCGCCAGCAGCCCGGGACTAGCGGGGGGCCTAGCCAAAAACATTCAGTACTTC. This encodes CASSPGLAGGLAKNIQYF.

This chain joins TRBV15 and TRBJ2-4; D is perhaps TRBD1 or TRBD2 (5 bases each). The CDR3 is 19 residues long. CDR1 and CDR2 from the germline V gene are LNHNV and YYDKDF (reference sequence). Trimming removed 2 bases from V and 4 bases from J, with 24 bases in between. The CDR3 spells CATSRTAPRASREKNIQYF. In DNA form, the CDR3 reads TGTGCCACCAGCAGAACAGCCCCCAGGGCCTCCCGGGAAAAAAACATTCAGTACTTC.

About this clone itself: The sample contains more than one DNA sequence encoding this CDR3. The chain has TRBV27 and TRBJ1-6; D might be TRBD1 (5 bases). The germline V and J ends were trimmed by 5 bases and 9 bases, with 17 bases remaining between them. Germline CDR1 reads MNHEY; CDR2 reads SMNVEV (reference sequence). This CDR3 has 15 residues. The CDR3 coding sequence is TGTGCCAGCAGTCCCTTTCGCAGGGATGCTTCACCCCTCCACTTT. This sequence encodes CASSPFRRDASPLHF.

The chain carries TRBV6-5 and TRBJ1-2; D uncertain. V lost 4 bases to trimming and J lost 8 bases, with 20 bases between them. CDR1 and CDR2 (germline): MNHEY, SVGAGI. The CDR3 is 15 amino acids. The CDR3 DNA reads TGTGCCAGCAGTTCCCCGCCCGGACGGGGAAAGGGCTACACCTTC. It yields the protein CASSSPPGRGKGYTF.

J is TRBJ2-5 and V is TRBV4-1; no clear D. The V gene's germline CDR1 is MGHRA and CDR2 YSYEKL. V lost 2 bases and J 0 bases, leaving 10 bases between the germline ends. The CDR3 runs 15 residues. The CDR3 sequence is CASSQTPTDQETQYF. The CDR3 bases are TGCGCCAGCAGCCAAACCCCAACCGACCAAGAGACCCAGTACTTC.

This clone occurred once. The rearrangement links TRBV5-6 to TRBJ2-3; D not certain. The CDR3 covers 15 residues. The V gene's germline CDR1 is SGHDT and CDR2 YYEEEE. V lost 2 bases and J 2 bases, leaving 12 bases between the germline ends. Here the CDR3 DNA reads TGTGCCAGCAGCTTTAACAACCTAATCACAGATACGCAGTATTTT. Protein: CASSFNNLITDTQYF.

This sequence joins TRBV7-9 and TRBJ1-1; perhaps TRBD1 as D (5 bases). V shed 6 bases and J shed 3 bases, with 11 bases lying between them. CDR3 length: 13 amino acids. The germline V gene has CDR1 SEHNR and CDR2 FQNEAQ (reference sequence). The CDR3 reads CASRDLGDTEAFF. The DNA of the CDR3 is TGTGCCAGCAGGGACCTGGGGGACACTGAAGCTTTCTTT.

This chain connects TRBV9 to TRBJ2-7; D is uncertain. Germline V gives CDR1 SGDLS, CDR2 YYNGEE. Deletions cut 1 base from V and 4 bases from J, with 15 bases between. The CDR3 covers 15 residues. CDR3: CASSVKRTVSYEQYF. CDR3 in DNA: TGTGCCAGCAGCGTAAAGCGTACAGTCTCTTACGAGCAGTACTTC.

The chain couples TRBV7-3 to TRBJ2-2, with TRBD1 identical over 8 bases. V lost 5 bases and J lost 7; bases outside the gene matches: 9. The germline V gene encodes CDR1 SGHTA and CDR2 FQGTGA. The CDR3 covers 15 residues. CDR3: CASSRTGDRRGELFF. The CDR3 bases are TGTGCCAGCAGCCGAACCGGGGACAGGCGCGGGGAGCTGTTTTTT.

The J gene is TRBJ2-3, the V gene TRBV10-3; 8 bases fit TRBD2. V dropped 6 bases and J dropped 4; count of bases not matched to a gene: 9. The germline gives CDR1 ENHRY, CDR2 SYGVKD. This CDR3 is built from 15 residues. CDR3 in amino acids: CAISPGGAGADTQYF. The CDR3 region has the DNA TGTGCCATCAGCCCCGGGGGGGCAGGGGCAGATACGCAGTATTTT.

CDR3 sequence: CASSQTSPGELFF. The CDR3 DNA follows: TGCGCCAGCAGCCAGACTAGTCCGGGGGAGCTGTTTTTT. J is TRBJ2-2 and V is TRBV5-1; a possible D gene is TRBD2 (6 bases). V lost 4 bases and J lost 8, with 12 bases in between. CDR3 length equals 13 residues. The germline CDR1 and CDR2 sequences are SGHRS and YFSETQ.

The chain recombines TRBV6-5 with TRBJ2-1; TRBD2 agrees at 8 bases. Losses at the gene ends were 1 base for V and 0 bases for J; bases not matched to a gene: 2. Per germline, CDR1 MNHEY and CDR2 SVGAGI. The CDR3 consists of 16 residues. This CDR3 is CASSYWGTSSYNEQFF. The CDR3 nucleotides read TGTGCCAGCAGTTACTGGGGGACTAGCTCCTACAATGAGCAGTTCTTC.